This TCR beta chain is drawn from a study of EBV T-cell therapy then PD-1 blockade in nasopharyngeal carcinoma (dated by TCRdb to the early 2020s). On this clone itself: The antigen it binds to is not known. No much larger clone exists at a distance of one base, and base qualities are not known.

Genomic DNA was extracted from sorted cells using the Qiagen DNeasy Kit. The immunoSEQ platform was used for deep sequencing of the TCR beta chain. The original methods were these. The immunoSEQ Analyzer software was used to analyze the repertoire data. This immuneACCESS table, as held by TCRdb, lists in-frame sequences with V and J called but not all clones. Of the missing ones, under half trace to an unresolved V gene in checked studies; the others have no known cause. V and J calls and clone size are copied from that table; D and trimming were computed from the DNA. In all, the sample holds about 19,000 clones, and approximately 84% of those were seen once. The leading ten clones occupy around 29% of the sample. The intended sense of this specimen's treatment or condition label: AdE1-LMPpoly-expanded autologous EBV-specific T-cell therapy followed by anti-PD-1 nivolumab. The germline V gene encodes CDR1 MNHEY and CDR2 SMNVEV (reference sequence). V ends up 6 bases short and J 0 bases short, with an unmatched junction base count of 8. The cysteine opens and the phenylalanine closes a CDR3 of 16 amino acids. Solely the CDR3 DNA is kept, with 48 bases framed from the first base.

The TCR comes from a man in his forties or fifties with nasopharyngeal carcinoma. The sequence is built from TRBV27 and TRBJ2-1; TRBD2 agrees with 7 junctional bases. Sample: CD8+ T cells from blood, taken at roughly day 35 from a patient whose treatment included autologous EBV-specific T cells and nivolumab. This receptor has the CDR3 CASRPSAGVSYNEQFF. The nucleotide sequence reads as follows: TGTGCCAGCAGACCCTCCGCGGGGGTCTCCTACAATGAGCAGTTCTTC.